The 22 T cell receptor beta chains below come from one sample, sequenced in a study of human T cells and chemical hapten exposure. Via MiXCR, TCRdb re-called the RACE reads, giving one row per CDR3 protein. Altogether about 74,000 distinct CDR3 sequences are present, around 15% being singletons, with the ten largest covering roughly 4.5%. Time point in this sample: pre-sensitization, week 0. Treatment denoted: therapeutic diphenylcyclopropenone sensitization with weekly scalp DPC. This sample comprised whole blood, obtained in connection with sensitization to the hapten diphenylcyclopropenone (DPC). Every receptor here comes from a woman in her fifties or sixties with alopecia areata. Some clones in this sample may be carry-over from other donors' samples.

The chain couples TRBV3-1 to TRBJ2-3, with no clear D. Trimming cost V 4 bases and J 1 base, with 9 bases left between them. Germline values: CDR1 LGHDT, CDR2 YNNKEL (reference sequence). The CDR3 consists of 14 residues. CDR3 residues: CASSPIAGTDTQYF. CDR3 bases: TGTGCCAGCAGCCCAATCGCCGGCACAGATACGCAGTATTTT.

V and J are TRBV4-3 and TRBJ1-4, with D possibly being TRBD1 (5 bases). Germline CDR1 is LGHNA and CDR2 is YSLEER. This CDR3 region has 17 residues. Trimming cost V 0 bases and J 5 bases, with 16 bases left between them. The CDR3 spells CASSQDLLGAPNEKLFF. CDR3 DNA sequence: TGCGCCAGCAGCCAAGATCTGCTCGGGGCCCCCAATGAAAAACTGTTTTTT.

J is TRBJ2-1 and V is TRBV6-6, with no clear D. The CDR3 length is 12 residues. The germline V gene encodes CDR1 MNHNY and CDR2 SVGAGI (reference sequence). V was pared by 0 bases and J by 6 bases, with 3 bases between. CDR3 sequence: CASSYSSNEQFF. In nucleotides, the CDR3 is TGTGCCAGCAGTTACTCTTCCAATGAGCAGTTCTTC.

This clonotype has a handful of counts. This chain joins TRBV11-2 and TRBJ2-7, with D unresolved. V was pared by 6 bases and J by 3 bases, with 9 bases between. CDR1 SGHAT and CDR2 FQNNGV come from the germline V gene. The CDR3 has 12 amino acids. The CDR3 DNA reads as TGTGCCAGCAGTTCCGTCCGCTACGAGCAGTACTTC. Translating gives CASSSVRYEQYF.

This clonotype was recorded many times. The rearrangement uses TRBV7-8 and TRBJ2-2; 8 bases line up with TRBD2. The J segment lost 6 bases and the V segment lost 4 bases, leaving 16 bases of the junction unmatched. This CDR3 has 18 amino acids. Germline V gene lookup returns CDR1 SGHVS and CDR2 FQNEAQ. The CDR3 spells CASSSRKGGRSYAGELFF. The CDR3 coding sequence is TGTGCCAGCAGCTCACGGAAGGGCGGGAGGTCTTACGCCGGGGAGCTGTTTTTT. Complete variable domain (other parts from reference TRBV7-8 and TRBJ2-2): GAGVSQSPRYKVAKRGQDVALRCDPISGHVSLFWYQQALGQGPEFLTYFQNEAQLDKSGLPSDRFFAERPEGSVSTLKIQRTQQEDSAVYLCASSSRKGGRSYAGELFFGEGSRLTVL.

The genes are TRBV12-3 or TRBV12-4 and TRBJ2-3; no firm D call. The V and J ends lost 5 bases and 2 bases respectively, with 11 bases between them. This CDR3 spans 14 amino acids. In DNA form, the CDR3 reads TGTGCCAGCAGTCCCTGGGTCTTCACAGATACGCAGTATTTT. Translating gives CASSPWVFTDTQYF.

This clonotype was recorded a few times. The CDR3 DNA sequence: TGTGCCAGCAGCAAATTTAGGTGGCGTCGGGAAAACTATGGCTACACCTTC. Translating gives CASSKFRWRRENYGYTF. The gene calls are TRBV21-1 and TRBJ1-2; the D call in the table, TRBD1, was not verified against the DNA. TRBV21-1 is listed as a pseudogene. This CDR3 contains 17 residues.

This sequence joins TRBV6-4 and TRBJ2-3; perhaps TRBD1 as D (5 bases). Germline V gene data show CDR1 as MRHNA and CDR2 as SNTAGT. V was pared by 3 bases and J by 10 bases, with 11 bases between. CDR3 length: 12 residues. The CDR3 protein is CASSDTGRPQYF. The CDR3 DNA reads as TGTGCCAGCAGTGATACAGGCAGACCGCAGTATTTT.

This sequence joins TRBV20-1 and TRBJ2-2, with TRBD2 matching over 13 bases. Germline lookup yields CDR1 DFQATT and CDR2 SNEGSKA (reference sequence). CDR3 size: 19 residues. J lost 7 bases, V lost 0 bases, and 14 bases had no gene match. CDR3 DNA: TGCAGTGCTAGAGATTTAGGCGGACTAGCGGGAGTCCTGGGCGGGGAGCTGTTTTTT. Residues: CSARDLGGLAGVLGGELFF.

In this sample, this clonotype turned up a few times. The chain links TRBV11-2 to TRBJ2-1; unclear D gene. V dropped 4 bases and J dropped 7 bases, with 17 bases sitting between them. The CDR3 totals 15 residues. Germline CDR1 reads SGHAT; CDR2 reads FQNNGV. The CDR3 DNA sequence: TGTGCCAGCAGCTCCACTCTTAGTAGCCTGAATGAGCAGTTCTTC. Translated, it gives CASSSTLSSLNEQFF.

The chain couples TRBV29-1 to TRBJ2-1; maybe TRBD2 (5 bases). V was trimmed by 6 bases and J by 15 bases, leaving 18 bases between them. The CDR3 has 11 residues. In germline, CDR1 is SQVTM, CDR2 ANQGSEA. CDR3 nucleotide sequence: TGCAGCGTACGGACCGGGATCGATCGGTTCTTC. Translating gives CSVRTGIDRFF.

This clonotype was seen a few times. The chain recombines TRBV5-1 with TRBJ2-7, with D hard to call. Germline V gene data show CDR1 as SGHRS and CDR2 as YFSETQ. Deletions cut 2 bases from V and 6 bases from J, with 18 bases between. This CDR3 is 15 amino acids long. The CDR3 nucleotides read TGCGCCAGCAGCTTCAGCGCTAACCCCCTACGCGAGCAGTACTTC. This encodes CASSFSANPLREQYF.

The genes are TRBV10-3 and TRBJ1-2, with a weak D call TRBD1 (5 bases). The V and J ends lost 5 bases and 4 bases respectively, with 11 bases between them. Per germline, CDR1 ENHRY and CDR2 SYGVKD. The length of the CDR3 is 13 residues. For the CDR3, the DNA is TGTGCCATCAGTAAACAGGAGCTCTATGGCTACACCTTC. Translating it yields CAISKQELYGYTF.

The chain joins TRBV12-3 or TRBV12-4 to TRBJ2-7; TRBD2 agrees at 12 bases. The CDR3 consists of 16 residues. V gave up 4 bases and J gave up 4 bases; unmatched junction bases: 8. The CDR3, as DNA: TGTGCCAGCAGTTCCAGACTAGCGGGAGAACCATACGAGCAGTACTTC. Translating it yields CASSSRLAGEPYEQYF.

The chain recombines TRBV6-1 with TRBJ1-6, with 7 bases fitting TRBD1. Unmatched junction bases numbered 9, after V lost 7 bases and J lost 0 bases. In germline, CDR1 is MNHNS, CDR2 SASEGT. This CDR3 is 17 amino acids long. CDR3 protein: CASTTGTVSSYNSPLHF. Here the CDR3 DNA reads TGTGCCAGCACTACCGGGACAGTCAGCTCCTATAATTCACCCCTCCACTTT.

The rearrangement uses TRBV28 and TRBJ2-7; 12 nucleotides align to TRBD2. From germline, CDR1 is MDHEN and CDR2 SYDVKM. CDR3 length equals 13 residues. J was trimmed by 9 bases and V by 6 bases; bases with no gene match: 6. The CDR3 nucleotides are TGTGCCAGCAGGGCTAGCGGGAGGGCCGGGCAGTACTTC. Its protein product is CASRASGRAGQYF.

Only a few counts were recorded for this clonotype. The rearrangement links TRBV19 to TRBJ2-3, with 10 positions matching TRBD2. After removal of 5 bases from V and 0 bases from J, the junction contained 14 bases not matched to a gene. The CDR3 has 19 amino acids. The V gene's germline CDR1 is LNHDA and CDR2 SQIVND (reference sequence). CDR3 protein: CASSPPSGRARRSTDTQYF. CDR3 in DNA: TGTGCCAGTAGTCCGCCCAGCGGGAGGGCCCGCAGAAGCACAGATACGCAGTATTTT.

This clonotype was recorded a few times. The rearrangement links TRBV7-9 to TRBJ2-1; 7 bases line up with TRBD1. This CDR3 has 15 amino acids. CDR1 and CDR2 (germline): SEHNR, FQNEAQ (reference sequence). The ends lost 11 bases at V and 2 bases at J; junction bases unmatched: 12. The chain's CDR3 is CAGQPGTETYNEQFF. CDR3 DNA: TGTGCCGGCCAACCCGGGACAGAAACCTACAATGAGCAGTTCTTC.

The genes are TRBV6-2 or TRBV6-3 and TRBJ1-5, with D perhaps matching TRBD1 (5 bases). Trimming shortened V by 2 bases and J by 6 bases, and 11 bases separated the two germline ends. CDR3 length: 14 amino acids. Germline-derived CDR1 and CDR2 are MNHEY and SVGEGT. The CDR3 bases are TGTGCCAGCAGTTACCCAGGGTTCGTTCAGCCCCAGCATTTT. Amino acid sequence: CASSYPGFVQPQHF.

V gene TRBV10-3 combines with J gene TRBJ2-5; TRBD2 is a possible D gene (6 bases). V was trimmed by 4 bases and J by 1 base, leaving 10 bases between them. The CDR3 runs to 14 residues. Germline V gives CDR1 ENHRY, CDR2 SYGVKD. Written as DNA, the CDR3 is TGTGCCATCAGTGTAGGTAGCGGCCAAGAGACCCAGTACTTC. It translates to CAISVGSGQETQYF.

This clonotype was found many times. The rearrangement uses TRBV20-1 and TRBJ1-6; tentatively, D is TRBD1 (5 bases). Trimming shortened V by 5 bases and J by 0 bases, and 14 bases separated the two germline ends. This CDR3 has 16 residues. Looked up from germline, CDR1 is DFQATT and CDR2 is SNEGSKA (reference sequence). CDR3 sequence: CSAPDSWSSYNSPLHF. The CDR3, as DNA: TGCAGTGCTCCCGACAGTTGGAGCTCCTATAATTCACCCCTCCACTTT.

This clonotype was picked up a small number of times. The chain has TRBV6-6 and TRBJ2-2, with D possibly called TRBD1 or TRBD2 (6 bases each). The germline V and J ends were trimmed by 0 bases and 2 bases, with 16 bases remaining between them. From germline, CDR1 is MNHNY and CDR2 SVGAGI (reference sequence). The CDR3 runs to 18 residues. The CDR3: CASSYSKVPGANTGELFF. The CDR3 DNA follows: TGTGCCAGCAGTTACTCGAAGGTCCCGGGGGCTAACACCGGGGAGCTGTTTTTT.